This T cell receptor beta chain derives from a study of T-cell reconstitution after alpha-beta-depleted transplantation in children. There are many counts of this clonotype. What it binds is unknown. Study-wide results and caveats: Surviving thymic progenitors and recipient T cells were the source of high TCRbeta diversity at day 60 in some patients. Roughly two months post-transplant, alpha-beta T cells reportedly originated from several hundred graft clones that had expanded. By one year post-transplant, T-cell counts and diversity largely arose from T cells that were newly produced.

Preparing the TCRbeta library involved the use of unique molecular identifiers. TCRdb processed the PCR reads anew with MiXCR; each CDR3 protein has one entry. Seen here are 550,000 to 600,000 distinct CDR3 sequences, 20% to 25% observed once, and the top ten hold less than 15%. The material was PBMCs, mostly from graft donor cells, obtained 360 days after TCRalphabeta/CD19-depleted stem cell transplant. The receptor's source is a boy younger than two who had a stem cell transplant for acute myeloid leukemia, so the T cells may come from the graft donor.

This CDR3 reads CASSFPGRTDTQYF. The CDR3 nucleotides are TGTGCCAGCAGTTTTCCAGGGAGGACAGATACGCAGTATTTT. The V and J genes are TRBV12-3 or TRBV12-4 and TRBJ2-3; D may be TRBD2 (6 bases). V gave up 3 bases and J gave up 3 bases, with 10 bases separating them. This CDR3 is 14 amino acids long.